The 4 T cell receptor beta chains in this list originate from one sample, sequenced in a study of CD8+ T cells in alopecia areata (dated by TCRdb to the late 2010s). Library method: the immunoSEQ multiplex PCR assay. For TCR sequencing, RNA was extracted from every sample and reverse transcribed into cDNA to serve as template. TCRdb limited this immuneACCESS table to in-frame rearrangements with V and J called. A share of clones is missing; checked studies link under half to unresolved V genes, and the rest is unexplained. The sample records more than 110,000 clones, around three fifths of which are singletons. The biggest ten clones account for under 6.5% of the sample. The time point tag for this specimen amounts to: baseline before oral tofacitinib. Sequenced here: CD4+ T cells sorted from blood, sampled at week 0. Receptors were obtained from a human donor with alopecia areata.

The rearrangement links TRBV7-2 to TRBJ1-1, with D uncertain. The CDR3 loop spans 14 amino acids. The germline V gene has CDR1 SGHTA and CDR2 FQGNSA. V shed 5 bases and J shed 4 bases, with 14 bases lying between them. The CDR3, as DNA: TGTGCCAGCAGCGGTGTGTGGTTTAGCACTGAAGCTTTCTTT. Translated: CASSGVWFSTEAFF.

This chain uses TRBV11-2 with TRBJ2-1; 11 positions agree with TRBD1. V shed 4 bases and J 6 bases; nucleotides not matched to a gene: 8. The CDR3 consists of 16 residues. CDR1 SGHAT and CDR2 FQNNGV come from the germline V gene. Here the CDR3 reads CASSSLGDRGFNEQFF. CDR3 sequence (DNA): TGTGCCAGCAGCTCATTAGGGGACAGGGGGTTCAATGAGCAGTTCTTC.

The rearrangement links TRBV29-1 to TRBJ1-2; D not certain. There are 11 residues in the CDR3. Germline V gene lookup returns CDR1 SQVTM and CDR2 ANQGSEA. Trimming removed 6 bases at V and 13 bases at J, with 18 bases between. CDR3 in amino acids: CSVLLGKAPTF. The CDR3 coding sequence is TGCAGCGTCTTATTAGGTAAAGCCCCCACCTTC.

The chain carries TRBV9 and TRBJ1-6; TRBD1 is a possible D gene (6 bases). Trimming left V 3 bases short and J 8 bases short, with 18 bases between. The CDR3 is 16 amino acids. Germline loops: CDR1 SGDLS, CDR2 YYNGEE. Here the CDR3 reads CASSDEGGGVDSPLHF. The CDR3 bases are TGTGCCAGCAGCGACGAAGGGGGGGGTGTAGATTCACCCCTCCACTTT. Drawing the rest from reference TRBV9 and TRBJ1-6, the complete variable domain is DSGVTQTPKHLITATGQRVTLRCSPRSGDLSVYWYQQSLDQGLQFLIQYYNGEERAKGNILERFSAQQFPDLHSELNLSSLELGDSALYFCASSDEGGGVDSPLHFGNGTRLTVT.